This T cell receptor beta chain was found in a study of blood T cell repertoires in COVID-19. Overall study context: COVID-19 samples, acute and convalescent, were from the United States, Italy and Spain.

The table lists this clone with a few counts. Method: immunoSEQ multiplex PCR; TCRdb's copy keeps in-frame clones and lacks some. The sample includes some 150,000 clones, 82% of them seen just once. Germline V gene lookup returns CDR1 KGHSH and CDR2 LQKENI. With V trimmed by 4 bases and J by 6 bases, 5 bases remained unmatched. The CDR3 length is 13 residues. The chain carries TRBV18 and TRBJ1-2; 7 bases are a match to TRBD1. The sequence came from a woman aged 70-85 years with acute or convalescent COVID-19. Sequencing input: peripheral blood. In DNA, the CDR3 is TGTGCCAGCTCACGCCAGGGGGACGATGGCTACACCTTC. It codes for CASSRQGDDGYTF.